Listed below are T cell receptor beta chains from one sample, sequenced in a study of blood T cell repertoires in COVID-19. Profiling relied on immunoSEQ multiplex PCR, and the TCRdb table lists in-frame clones only, not all of them. The top ten hold about two fifths of the sample, which has fewer than 40,000 clones, around 80% seen once. Sequencing was done on a sample of peripheral blood. The receptors stem from a man of 80 years or more with active or convalescent COVID-19. Each CDR3 is given with its conserved first and last residue. The D gene is left open where the match is weak. A row's size may be missing; if present it is once, few, many or a size class.

V: TRBV11-2; D: -; J: TRBJ2-1; size: few; CDR3: CASSERGSRSYNEQFF; DNA: TGTGCCAGCAGCGAAAGGGGTTCTCGGTCCTACAATGAGCAGTTCTTC
V: TRBV7-2; D: TRBD2; J: TRBJ2-7; size: -; CDR3: CASSPFSGSPYEQYF; DNA: TGTGCCAGCAGCCCATTTAGCGGGAGTCCCTACGAGCAGTACTTC
V: TRBV5-1; D: -; J: TRBJ1-3; size: -; CDR3: CASSGGPHSGNTIYF; DNA: TGCGCCAGCTCCGGCGGGCCCCACTCTGGAAACACCATATATTTT
V: TRBV27; D: TRBD2; J: TRBJ2-2; size: -; CDR3: CASSLTSGRPTGELFF; DNA: TGTGCCAGCAGTCTGACTAGCGGGAGACCCACCGGGGAGCTGTTTTTT
V: TRBV24-1; D: TRBD1; J: TRBJ2-5; size: -; CDR3: CATSLGQGAYAERETQYF; DNA: TGTGCCACCAGTTTAGGACAGGGGGCGTACGCCGAGAGGGAGACCCAGTACTTC
V: TRBV5-4; D: TRBD2; J: TRBJ2-3; size: -; CDR3: CASSGEAGGVGSQYF; DNA: TGTGCCAGCAGCGGCGAAGCGGGGGGGGTTGGTTCGCAGTATTTT
V: TRBV24-1; D: -; J: TRBJ2-1; size: -; CDR3: CATAGRRGPYNEQFF; DNA: TGTGCCACCGCAGGTCGGCGGGGCCCCTACAATGAGCAGTTCTTC
V: TRBV30; D: -; J: TRBJ1-4; size: -; CDR3: CAWRAVATNEKLFF; DNA: TGTGCCTGGAGGGCAGTGGCAACTAATGAAAAACTGTTTTTT
V: TRBV7-9; D: -; J: TRBJ1-6; size: -; CDR3: CAVGEVRSSYNSPLHF; DNA: TGTGCCGTGGGGGAGGTCCGAAGCTCCTATAATTCACCCCTCCACTTT
V: TRBV5-5; D: TRBD2; J: TRBJ2-3; size: -; CDR3: CASSLARLAGNTQYF; DNA: TGTGCCAGCAGCTTGGCCCGACTAGCGGGGAATACGCAGTATTTT
V: TRBV11-2; D: -; J: TRBJ2-1; size: -; CDR3: CASSLGELNEQFF; DNA: TGTGCCAGCAGCTTAGGGGAGCTTAATGAGCAGTTCTTC
V: TRBV25-1; D: TRBD1; J: TRBJ2-5; size: -; CDR3: CASSESGTGGYRETQYF; DNA: TGTGCCAGCAGTGAATCCGGGACAGGGGGGTATCGGGAGACCCAGTACTTC
V: TRBV2; D: -; J: TRBJ2-7; size: few; CDR3: CASSVEVYEQYF; DNA: TGTGCCAGCAGTGTAGAGGTCTACGAGCAGTACTTC
V: TRBV5-4; D: TRBD2; J: TRBJ2-1; size: -; CDR3: CASSSRRGDNEQFF; DNA: TGTGCCAGCAGCTCTCGCCGGGGGGACAATGAGCAGTTCTTC
V: TRBV19; D: -; J: TRBJ1-1; size: -; CDR3: CASRQNTEAFF; DNA: TGTGCCAGTAGACAGAACACTGAAGCTTTCTTT
V: TRBV27; D: TRBD2; J: TRBJ2-7; size: -; CDR3: CASSLRLAAGYEQYF; DNA: TGTGCCAGCAGTCTCCGACTAGCGGCGGGTTACGAGCAGTACTTC
V: TRBV9; D: -; J: TRBJ2-3; size: few; CDR3: CASSVAGSTDTQYF; DNA: TGTGCCAGCAGCGTAGCAGGTAGCACAGATACGCAGTATTTT
V: TRBV9; D: -; J: TRBJ1-3; size: many; CDR3: CASSVGAAVSGNTIYF; DNA: TGTGCCAGCAGCGTAGGGGCTGCAGTCTCTGGAAACACCATATATTTT
V: TRBV11-2; D: TRBD1; J: TRBJ2-7; size: few; CDR3: CASRPILTGGMGEQYF; DNA: TGTGCCAGCAGACCAATTCTGACAGGGGGCATGGGCGAGCAGTACTTC
V: TRBV28; D: -; J: TRBJ2-7; size: few; CDR3: CASSTEVEQYF; DNA: TGTGCCAGCAGCACCGAGGTGGAGCAGTACTTC
V: TRBV7-3; D: -; J: TRBJ1-1; size: few; CDR3: CASSLEVNTEAFF; DNA: TGTGCCAGCAGCTTAGAGGTGAACACTGAAGCTTTCTTT
V: TRBV4-3; D: -; J: TRBJ1-2; size: -; CDR3: CASSQDQGSRGYTF; DNA: TGCGCCAGCAGCCAAGATCAGGGTTCCCGAGGCTACACCTTC
V: TRBV20-1; D: -; J: TRBJ2-7; size: -; CDR3: CSGKGRSEQYF; DNA: TGCAGTGGGAAGGGGAGGAGCGAGCAGTACTTC
V: TRBV5-4; D: -; J: TRBJ1-1; size: -; CDR3: CASSPFGDRRNTEAFF; DNA: TGTGCCAGCAGCCCCTTTGGAGACAGGCGGAACACTGAAGCTTTCTTT
V: TRBV4-3; D: TRBD2; J: TRBJ2-3; size: -; CDR3: CASSHGTRSTDTQYF; DNA: TGCGCCAGCAGCCACGGGACTAGAAGCACAGATACGCAGTATTTT
V: TRBV4-3; D: TRBD2; J: TRBJ2-1; size: -; CDR3: CASSPGLANEQFF; DNA: TGCGCCAGCAGCCCGGGACTAGCAAATGAGCAGTTCTTC
V: TRBV4-3; D: -; J: TRBJ2-3; size: once; CDR3: CASSQVVADTQYF; DNA: TGCGCCAGCAGCCAAGTAGTGGCAGATACGCAGTATTTT
V: TRBV6-5; D: -; J: TRBJ1-2; size: few; CDR3: CASRRGNYGYTF; DNA: TGTGCCAGCAGGAGGGGGAACTATGGCTACACCTTC
V: TRBV11-2; D: -; J: TRBJ2-3; size: -; CDR3: CASTPLVGRSDTQYF; DNA: TGTGCCAGCACCCCCCTGGTGGGGAGATCAGATACGCAGTATTTT
V: TRBV7-9; D: TRBD2; J: TRBJ2-4; size: -; CDR3: CASREGSSGNIQYF; DNA: TGTGCCAGCAGGGAGGGGTCTAGCGGAAACATTCAGTACTTC
V: TRBV24-1; D: -; J: TRBJ2-3; size: -; CDR3: CATSDLWDNTDTQYF; DNA: TGTGCCACCAGTGATTTGTGGGACAACACAGATACGCAGTATTTT
V: TRBV5-1; D: TRBD1; J: TRBJ2-7; size: -; CDR3: CASSLVLRGQGYYEQYF; DNA: TGCGCCAGCAGCTTGGTTCTACGGGGACAGGGTTACTACGAGCAGTACTTC
V: TRBV27; D: TRBD1; J: TRBJ1-6; size: -; CDR3: CASSRTGTINSPLHF; DNA: TGTGCCAGCAGCCGGACAGGGACGATTAATTCACCCCTCCACTTT
V: TRBV7-2; D: TRBD2; J: TRBJ2-7; size: -; CDR3: CASSLGTLAGGPKYF; DNA: TGTGCCAGCAGCTTAGGGACACTAGCGGGAGGACCTAAGTACTTC
V: TRBV28; D: -; J: TRBJ2-5; size: -; CDR3: CASSLRGGSETQYF; DNA: TGTGCCAGCAGTTTGAGGGGGGGGTCGGAGACCCAGTACTTC
V: TRBV9; D: -; J: TRBJ2-6; size: -; CDR3: CASSAGGLLGSGANVLTF; DNA: TGTGCCAGCAGCGCCGGGGGACTCCTCGGCTCTGGGGCCAACGTCCTGACTTTC
V: TRBV5-1; D: -; J: TRBJ2-7; size: -; CDR3: CASSIQGGEQYF; DNA: TGCGCCAGCAGCATCCAGGGGGGAGAGCAGTACTTC
V: TRBV10-3; D: -; J: TRBJ1-1; size: -; CDR3: CAISESPEDTEAFF; DNA: TGTGCCATCAGTGAGAGCCCCGAGGACACTGAAGCTTTCTTT
V: TRBV7-2; D: -; J: TRBJ2-7; size: -; CDR3: CASSLRPGIGGTYEQYF; DNA: TGTGCCAGCAGCTTACGCCCAGGGATCGGGGGAACCTACGAGCAGTACTTC
V: TRBV5-6; D: TRBD1; J: TRBJ2-7; size: -; CDR3: CASRKRTGWFYEQYF; DNA: TGTGCCAGCAGGAAACGGACAGGGTGGTTCTACGAGCAGTACTTC
V: TRBV2; D: -; J: TRBJ1-2; size: -; CDR3: CASSEPAGGFYGYTF; DNA: TGTGCCAGCAGTGAACCTGCGGGGGGATTTTATGGCTACACCTTC
V: TRBV21-1; D: -; J: TRBJ2-1; size: -; CDR3: CASSSRPSGARLGGNEQFF; DNA: TGTGCCAGCAGCTCCCGTCCTAGCGGAGCCCGACTGGGAGGCAATGAGCAGTTCTTC
V: TRBV7-9; D: -; J: TRBJ1-6; size: -; CDR3: CASSFGGGNSPLHF; DNA: TGTGCCAGCAGCTTCGGGGGGGGAAATTCACCCCTCCACTTT
V: TRBV7-8; D: -; J: TRBJ2-1; size: -; CDR3: CASSLSLWLPGNEQFF; DNA: TGTGCCAGCAGCTTAAGTTTATGGTTACCGGGCAATGAGCAGTTCTTC
V: TRBV13; D: TRBD1; J: TRBJ1-1; size: -; CDR3: CASSLAWTGETYSTEAFF; DNA: TGTGCCAGCAGCTTAGCGTGGACAGGGGAGACGTATTCCACTGAAGCTTTCTTT
V: TRBV27; D: TRBD1; J: TRBJ1-2; size: few; CDR3: CASSPQGAYYGYTF; DNA: TGTGCCAGCAGTCCACAGGGGGCGTACTATGGCTACACCTTC
V: TRBV18; D: TRBD1; J: TRBJ1-2; size: -; CDR3: CASSPGTGSHGYTF; DNA: TGTGCCAGCTCACCCGGGACAGGGAGCCACGGCTACACCTTC
V: TRBV7-2; D: TRBD1; J: TRBJ2-7; size: -; CDR3: CASSSGIGTVTYEQYF; DNA: TGTGCCAGCAGCTCCGGTATCGGGACAGTAACCTACGAGCAGTACTTC
V: TRBV27; D: -; J: TRBJ2-7; size: few; CDR3: CASSIDVGLYEQYF; DNA: TGTGCCAGCAGCATCGATGTGGGGCTCTACGAGCAGTACTTC
V: TRBV5-4; D: -; J: TRBJ2-3; size: few; CDR3: CASNRDSGVSTDTQYF; DNA: TGTGCCAGCAACCGCGATAGCGGAGTGAGCACAGATACGCAGTATTTT
V: TRBV11-2; D: TRBD2; J: TRBJ2-7; size: -; CDR3: CASSSPSGGGRSEQYF; DNA: TGTGCCAGCAGCTCCCCAAGCGGGGGTGGTCGATCCGAGCAGTACTTC
V: TRBV10-1; D: TRBD2; J: TRBJ2-2; size: -; CDR3: CASSESTSGSFPDTGELFF; DNA: TGCGCCAGCAGTGAGTCCACTAGCGGGAGTTTCCCCGACACCGGGGAGCTGTTTTTT
V: TRBV5-8; D: TRBD1; J: TRBJ2-7; size: -; CDR3: CASSSRQGDPYEQYF; DNA: TGTGCCAGCAGCTCTCGACAGGGGGACCCCTACGAGCAGTACTTC